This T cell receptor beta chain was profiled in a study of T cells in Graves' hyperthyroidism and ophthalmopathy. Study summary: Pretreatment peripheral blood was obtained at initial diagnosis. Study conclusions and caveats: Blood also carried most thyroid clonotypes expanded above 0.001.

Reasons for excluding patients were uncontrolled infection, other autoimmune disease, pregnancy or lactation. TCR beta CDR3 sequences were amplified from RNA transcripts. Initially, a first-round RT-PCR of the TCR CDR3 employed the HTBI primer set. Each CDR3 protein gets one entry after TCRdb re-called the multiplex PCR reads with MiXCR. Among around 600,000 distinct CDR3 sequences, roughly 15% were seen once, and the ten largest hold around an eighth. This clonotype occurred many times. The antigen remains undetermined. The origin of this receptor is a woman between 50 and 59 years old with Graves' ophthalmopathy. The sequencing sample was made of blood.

This CDR3 is CASSSHPPGVSSYEQYF. In DNA form, the CDR3 reads TGTGCCAGCAGTTCACACCCGCCGGGGGTTAGCTCCTACGAGCAGTACTTC. This chain links TRBV28 with TRBJ2-7, with D maybe TRBD2 (6 bases). CDR1 is MDHEN and CDR2 is SYDVKM in the germline V gene. The CDR3 is 17 residues long. Trimming stripped 4 bases from V and 0 bases from J, with 19 bases between. Looking up the rest from reference TRBV28 and TRBJ2-7 gives the full variable domain: DVKVTQSSRYLVKRTGEKVFLECVQDMDHENMFWYRQDPGLGLRLIYFSYDVKMKEKGDIPEGYSVSREKKERFSLILESASTNQTSMYLCASSSHPPGVSSYEQYFGPGTRLTVT.